This T cell receptor beta chain derives from a study of shared clonotypes between healthy human individuals (dated by TCRdb to 2018 to 2020). About the full investigation: A couple of women and a few men aged 18 to 49 years were included in the cohort. Blood TCR repertoires of a handful of healthy adults were deeply sequenced to estimate repertoire size and the extent of clonotype sharing between individuals. To increase sequencing depth and limit assay-specific biases, different laboratories used diverse techniques to prepare libraries and sequence TCR repertoires. Each donor's leukapheresis produced roughly between about 0.8 and 8.9 billion PBMCs.

On this clone: Its antigen specificity is not known. Per-base quality was not reported, and no clone a single base away is much larger than it.

The full study reports these points: The genetic and exposure-history diversity represented was limited by the small number of donors. Sampling was limited to blood, and TCR repertoires in tissue likely differ from TCR repertoires in blood. Pairwise subsampling indicated that sequencing depth was expected to affect the degree of clonotype sharing among donors.

TCR CDR3 regions were amplified from genomic DNA by multiplex PCR using the deep immunoSEQ assay. Genomic DNA extracted from each cell subset was distributed evenly over all wells of several immunoSEQ 96-well plates, and each plate served as one replicate. For unsorted PBMC, roughly 0.3 ug of genomic DNA, equivalent to approximately 30,000 T cell genomes, went into each replicate PCR. Genomic DNA from unsorted PBMC was sequenced over ten immunoSEQ deep assay plates. The purified libraries were quantified using a Qubit 3.0 fluorometer, sized with a Bioanalyzer 2100, and then quantified again using the KAPA Library Quantification kit. Every immunoSEQ 96-well plate was sequenced on a dedicated single-read 150-cycle Illumina NextSeq 550 flow cell. Per the source publication's procedure: Because the immunoSEQ output held only junctional sequences and lacked quality scores, the filtering could not match the filtering applied to full-length reads. Sequences were annotated with PyIR, a Python wrapper for IgBLAST v1.9, and V/J genes and CDR3 were assigned using IMGT germline references. Reads with weak V/J assignments (E-value above 1e-6), missing CDR3, stop codons, out-of-frame junctions, or ambiguous translated residues were removed. V3J clonotypes were defined as sequences sharing the same inferred V gene, J gene, and CDR3 amino acid sequence. To compute the percentage overlap between repertoires, the number of shared unique clonotypes was divided by the size of the smaller repertoire. Richness of each repertoire was evaluated using RTK rarefaction, the Chao1 estimator, and Recon v2.1 estimates of unobserved clonotypes. This immuneACCESS table, as held by TCRdb, lists in-frame sequences with V and J called but not all clones. Of the missing ones, under half trace to an unresolved V gene in checked studies; the others have no known cause. V, J and clone size are those of that table, while D and trimming were read from the DNA. In this sample the table shows approximately 480,000 clones, 60% to 80% of which occur a single time. In total, the top ten clones hold under 15% of the sample.

Sequences LNHDA (CDR1) and SQIVND (CDR2) are obtained from the germline V gene (reference sequence). Taken from cysteine to phenylalanine, the CDR3 has 11 residues. Only CDR3 DNA is held: 33 bases, read in frame from base 1. The germline ends are 1 base apart after V is trimmed by 4 bases and J by 2 bases. The donors were healthy, HIV-negative adults with no recently reported acute infections or vaccinations. All donors were Caucasian adults living in Nashville, Tennessee, USA. For unsorted samples, about 90 million PBMCs were counted and genomic DNA was extracted with the QIAamp DNA Blood Mini kit. Blood was collected by leukapheresis, and PBMCs were isolated by Ficoll-Histopaque density gradient centrifugation and then cryopreserved in liquid nitrogen vapor phase.

The sequenced sample consisted of PBMCs. The V gene is TRBV19 and the J gene is TRBJ2-3, with the D gene not confidently named. The TCR sequence derives from a woman aged 40 to 50 in good health. Some clones in this sample may be carry-over from other donors' samples. The bases read TGTGCCAGTAGTAACACAGATACGCAGTATTTT. Its product reads: CASSNTDTQYF.